These T cell receptor beta chains were read from a single sample in a study of Graves' ophthalmopathy and Graves' hyperthyroidism. MiXCR was run by TCRdb on the multiplex PCR reads, yielding one entry per CDR3 protein. Of under 200,000 distinct CDR3 sequences in the sample, 30% to 45% are singletons; the top ten hold roughly 5.8%. The source material was peripheral blood. These TCRs come from a woman between 35 and 50 years old with Graves' ophthalmopathy. CDR3s include the opening cysteine and the closing phenylalanine or tryptophan. D genes are given only for firm matches. Part of the rows lack a size; the others show once, few, many or a class for expanded clones.

d_call: NA
j_call: TRBJ2-2
clone_size: NA
v_call: TRBV29-1
cdr3_aa: CSVERRVATGELFF
cdr3_nt: TGCAGCGTTGAACGCAGGGTAGCCACCGGGGAGCTGTTTTTT

d_call: NA
j_call: TRBJ1-2
clone_size: many
v_call: TRBV7-9
cdr3_aa: CASSSPGYGYTF
cdr3_nt: TGTGCCAGCAGCTCGCCGGGGTATGGCTACACCTTC

d_call: NA
j_call: TRBJ2-6
clone_size: many
v_call: TRBV18
cdr3_aa: CASSPQGGGANVLTF
cdr3_nt: TGTGCCAGCTCACCCCAGGGAGGTGGGGCCAACGTCCTGACTTTC

d_call: NA
j_call: TRBJ2-7
clone_size: many
v_call: TRBV12-3/TRBV12-4
cdr3_aa: CASRWGDRYEQYF
cdr3_nt: TGTGCCAGCAGATGGGGGGATCGCTACGAGCAGTACTTC

d_call: TRBD1
j_call: TRBJ1-2
clone_size: NA
v_call: TRBV6-1
cdr3_aa: CASSPWTGGSYGYTF
cdr3_nt: TGTGCCAGCAGTCCCTGGACAGGGGGTTCCTATGGCTACACCTTC

d_call: NA
j_call: TRBJ1-1
clone_size: many
v_call: TRBV12-3/TRBV12-4
cdr3_aa: CASTSRGGRVAEAFF
cdr3_nt: TGTGCCAGCACCTCACGGGGAGGCCGAGTGGCTGAAGCTTTCTTT

d_call: TRBD1
j_call: TRBJ1-2
clone_size: many
v_call: TRBV7-9
cdr3_aa: CASSDGRQGVRGYTF
cdr3_nt: TGTGCCAGCAGCGACGGGCGACAGGGAGTCCGTGGCTACACCTTC

d_call: NA
j_call: TRBJ2-7
clone_size: NA
v_call: TRBV12-3/TRBV12-4
cdr3_aa: CASSMGRGKGYEQYF
cdr3_nt: TGTGCCAGCAGTATGGGCAGGGGAAAGGGCTACGAGCAGTACTTC

d_call: NA
j_call: TRBJ1-1
clone_size: NA
v_call: TRBV6-1
cdr3_aa: CASSERPKSTTFF
cdr3_nt: TGTGCCAGCAGTGAGAGACCGAAATCAACAACCTTCTTT

d_call: NA
j_call: TRBJ1-1
clone_size: NA
v_call: TRBV6-1
cdr3_aa: CASSPLRAEAFF
cdr3_nt: TGTGCCAGCAGTCCCCTGAGGGCTGAAGCTTTCTTT

d_call: NA
j_call: TRBJ1-1
clone_size: few
v_call: TRBV6-2/TRBV6-3
cdr3_aa: CASTFSNTEAFF
cdr3_nt: TGTGCCAGCACTTTTTCGAACACTGAAGCTTTCTTT

d_call: TRBD1
j_call: TRBJ1-2
clone_size: NA
v_call: TRBV6-5
cdr3_aa: CASSYVPGGSGYTF
cdr3_nt: TGTGCCAGCAGTTATGTGCCAGGGGGCTCTGGCTACACCTTC

d_call: TRBD1
j_call: TRBJ1-1
clone_size: many
v_call: TRBV18
cdr3_aa: CASSPGGQGTSEAFF
cdr3_nt: TGTGCCAGCTCACCAGGGGGACAGGGTACCTCTGAAGCTTTCTTT

d_call: TRBD1
j_call: TRBJ1-5
clone_size: many
v_call: TRBV11-2
cdr3_aa: CASSYAGGRNQPQHF
cdr3_nt: TGTGCCAGCAGCTACGCAGGGGGTCGCAATCAGCCCCAGCATTTT

d_call: TRBD1
j_call: TRBJ1-5
clone_size: NA
v_call: TRBV6-1
cdr3_aa: CASSLPGQGVSQPQHF
cdr3_nt: TGTGCCAGCAGCCTACCGGGACAGGGGGTATCCCAGCCCCAGCATTTT

d_call: NA
j_call: TRBJ1-5
clone_size: few
v_call: TRBV7-2
cdr3_aa: CASSSGVGNQPQHF
cdr3_nt: TGTGCCAGCAGCTCGGGGGTCGGCAATCAGCCCCAGCATTTT

d_call: NA
j_call: TRBJ2-7
clone_size: many
v_call: TRBV15
cdr3_aa: CATTDLETYEQYF
cdr3_nt: TGTGCCACCACCGATCTGGAGACCTACGAGCAGTACTTC

d_call: TRBD2
j_call: TRBJ2-5
clone_size: many
v_call: TRBV28
cdr3_aa: CASSFRREAHQETQYF
cdr3_nt: TGTGCCAGCAGTTTTCGGCGGGAGGCCCATCAAGAGACCCAGTACTTC

d_call: NA
j_call: TRBJ2-7
clone_size: NA
v_call: TRBV28
cdr3_aa: CASREQGPSYEQYF
cdr3_nt: TGTGCCAGCAGAGAACAGGGCCCCTCCTACGAGCAGTACTTC

d_call: NA
j_call: TRBJ2-4
clone_size: NA
v_call: TRBV7-2
cdr3_aa: CASTRSGKTNIQYF
cdr3_nt: TGTGCCAGCACCAGATCAGGGAAGACAAACATTCAGTACTTC

d_call: NA
j_call: TRBJ1-1
clone_size: NA
v_call: TRBV20-1
cdr3_aa: CSATRSVMNTEAFF
cdr3_nt: TGCAGTGCTACCCGATCCGTGATGAACACTGAAGCTTTCTTT

d_call: NA
j_call: TRBJ2-7
clone_size: many
v_call: TRBV3-1
cdr3_aa: CASSQDGPYEQYF
cdr3_nt: TGTGCCAGCAGCCAAGATGGTCCCTACGAGCAGTACTTC

d_call: NA
j_call: TRBJ2-7
clone_size: NA
v_call: TRBV3-1
cdr3_aa: CASSENPGSRYEQYF
cdr3_nt: TGTGCCAGCAGTGAAAACCCAGGGTCAAGGTACGAGCAGTACTTC

d_call: NA
j_call: TRBJ1-1
clone_size: many
v_call: TRBV4-2
cdr3_aa: CASSQETSNTEAFF
cdr3_nt: TGTGCCAGCAGCCAAGAGACTTCGAACACTGAAGCTTTCTTT

d_call: NA
j_call: TRBJ1-2
clone_size: many
v_call: TRBV6-5
cdr3_aa: CASSYSMDRSYGYTF
cdr3_nt: TGTGCCAGCAGTTACTCTATGGACAGATCTTATGGCTACACCTTC